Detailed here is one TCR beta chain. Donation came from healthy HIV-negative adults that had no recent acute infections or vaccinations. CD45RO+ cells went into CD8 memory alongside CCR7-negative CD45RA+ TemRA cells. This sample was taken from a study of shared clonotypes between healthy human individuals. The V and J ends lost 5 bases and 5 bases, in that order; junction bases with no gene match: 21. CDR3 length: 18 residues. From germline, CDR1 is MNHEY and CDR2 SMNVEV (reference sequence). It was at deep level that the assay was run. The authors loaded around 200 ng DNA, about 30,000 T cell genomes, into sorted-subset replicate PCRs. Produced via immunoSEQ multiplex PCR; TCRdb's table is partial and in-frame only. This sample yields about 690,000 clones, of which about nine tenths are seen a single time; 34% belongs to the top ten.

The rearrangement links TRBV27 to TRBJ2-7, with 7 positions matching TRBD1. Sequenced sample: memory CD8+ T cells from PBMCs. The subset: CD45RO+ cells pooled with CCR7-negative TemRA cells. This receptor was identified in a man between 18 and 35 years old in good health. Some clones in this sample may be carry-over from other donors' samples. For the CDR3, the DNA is TGTGCCAGCAGTGGCGACTCCGGGACAGTCAACGAGGCGCACGAGCAGTACTTC. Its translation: CASSGDSGTVNEAHEQYF.